This T cell receptor beta chain came from a study of blood T cell repertoires in COVID-19. Turning to the study itself: Samples representing acute and convalescent COVID-19 were sourced from the United States, Italy and Spain. In each case, the material was cDNA or gDNA derived from T cells, B-cell-depleted T cells, or PBMCs.

Per germline, CDR1 LGHNA and CDR2 YSLEER. The V and J ends lost 0 bases and 7 bases respectively, with 15 bases between them. The CDR3 has 16 residues. Per the original methods: The assay estimated nucleated cells by amplifying reference gene primers. This table comes from immunoSEQ multiplex PCR, and its TCRdb copy is limited to in-frame clones, with some not included. That table is the source of V, J and clone size, and D and trimming were worked out from the DNA. Among 200,000 to 300,000 clones, approximately 86% were seen once, and the ten largest hold 1.5% to 2%. The clonotype comes from an older woman who had recovered from COVID-19. This chain uses TRBV4-3 with TRBJ1-4; D perhaps matches TRBD1 (6 bases). The sample comprised peripheral blood. Here the CDR3 DNA reads TGCGCCAGCAGCCAAGATTCGGGGGGCATAGGTGAAAAACTGTTTTTT. Protein sequence: CASSQDSGGIGEKLFF.